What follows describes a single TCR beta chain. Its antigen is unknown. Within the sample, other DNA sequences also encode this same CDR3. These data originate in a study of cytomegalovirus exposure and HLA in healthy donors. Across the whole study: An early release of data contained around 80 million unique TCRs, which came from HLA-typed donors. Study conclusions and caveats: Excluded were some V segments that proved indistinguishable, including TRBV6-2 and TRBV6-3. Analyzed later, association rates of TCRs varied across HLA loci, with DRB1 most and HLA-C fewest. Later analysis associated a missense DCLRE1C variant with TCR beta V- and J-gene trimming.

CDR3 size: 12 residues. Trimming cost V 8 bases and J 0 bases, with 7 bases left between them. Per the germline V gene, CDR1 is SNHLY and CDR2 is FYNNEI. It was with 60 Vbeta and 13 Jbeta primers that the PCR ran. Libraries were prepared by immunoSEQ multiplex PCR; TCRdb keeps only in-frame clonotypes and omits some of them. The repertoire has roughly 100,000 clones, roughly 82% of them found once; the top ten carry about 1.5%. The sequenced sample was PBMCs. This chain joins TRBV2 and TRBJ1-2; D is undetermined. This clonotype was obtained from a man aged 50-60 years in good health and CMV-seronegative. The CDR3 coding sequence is TGTGCCAGCGGAGCCACTAACTATGGCTACACCTTC. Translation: CASGATNYGYTF.